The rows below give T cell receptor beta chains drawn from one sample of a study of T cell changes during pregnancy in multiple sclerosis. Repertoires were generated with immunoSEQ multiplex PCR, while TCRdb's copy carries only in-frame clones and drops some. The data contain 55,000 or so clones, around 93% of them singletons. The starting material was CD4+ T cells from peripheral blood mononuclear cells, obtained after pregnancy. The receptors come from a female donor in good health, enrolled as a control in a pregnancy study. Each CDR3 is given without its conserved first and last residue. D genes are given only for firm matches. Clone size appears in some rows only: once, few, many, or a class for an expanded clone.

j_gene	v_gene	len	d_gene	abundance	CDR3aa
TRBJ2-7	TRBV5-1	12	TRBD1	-	ASSSRDRGYEQY
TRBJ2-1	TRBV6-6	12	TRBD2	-	ASSYSGRDNEQF
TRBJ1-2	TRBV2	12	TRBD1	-	ASSESQQGRGYT
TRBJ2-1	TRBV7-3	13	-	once	ASSFRRSSYNEQF
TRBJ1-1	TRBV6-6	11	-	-	ASRDRNPTEAF
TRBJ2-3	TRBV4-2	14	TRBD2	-	ASSQGLAGGLSTQY
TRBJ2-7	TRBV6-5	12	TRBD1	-	ASSYGQGSYEQY
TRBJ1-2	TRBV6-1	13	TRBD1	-	ASSPGQGPIYGYT
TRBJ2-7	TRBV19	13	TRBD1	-	ASSSRGTGTYEQY
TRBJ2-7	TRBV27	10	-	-	ASSAGPGEQY
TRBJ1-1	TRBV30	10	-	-	ASYREVTEAF
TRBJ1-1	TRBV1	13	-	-	TSSPGTGGHTEAF
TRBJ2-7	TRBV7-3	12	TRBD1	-	ASSLTGSSYEQY
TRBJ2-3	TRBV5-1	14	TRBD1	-	ASSRQGSIGTDTQY
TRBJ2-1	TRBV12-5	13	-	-	ASGPGQFGSYEQF
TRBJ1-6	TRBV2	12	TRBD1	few	ASNGQGANSPLH
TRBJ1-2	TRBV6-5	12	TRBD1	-	ASRPVRGNHGYT
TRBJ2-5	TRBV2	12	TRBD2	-	ASSKGRGRETQY
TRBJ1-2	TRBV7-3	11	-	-	ASSLRSGQGYT
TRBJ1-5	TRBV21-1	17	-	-	ASSPQDWKTPQTNQPQH
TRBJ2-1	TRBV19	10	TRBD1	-	ASNRGQHEQF
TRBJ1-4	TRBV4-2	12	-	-	ASSQANREEKLF
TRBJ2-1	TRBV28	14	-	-	ASTSTQGRSYNEQF
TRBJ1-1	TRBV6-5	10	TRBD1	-	ARQGREAGAF
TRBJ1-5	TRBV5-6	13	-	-	ASSLGQLVNQPQH
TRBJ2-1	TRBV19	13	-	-	ASSSPQGGRNEQF
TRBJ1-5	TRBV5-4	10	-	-	ASSLQGQPQH
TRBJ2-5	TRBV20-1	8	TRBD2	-	SAGGGTQY
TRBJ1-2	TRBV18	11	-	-	ASSPDKNYGYT
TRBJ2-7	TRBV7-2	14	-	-	ASSSGGDTSPYEQY
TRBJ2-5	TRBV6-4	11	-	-	ASSSRGGETQY
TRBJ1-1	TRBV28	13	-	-	ASSLGAKGNTEAF
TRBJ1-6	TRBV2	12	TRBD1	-	ASSYRGENSPLH
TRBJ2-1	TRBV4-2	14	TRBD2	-	ASSRPAAGGGNEQF
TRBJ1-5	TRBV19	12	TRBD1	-	ASTSGTGYQPQH
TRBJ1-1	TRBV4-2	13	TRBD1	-	ASSQFRDRDTEAF
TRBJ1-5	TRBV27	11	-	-	ASALGARQPQH
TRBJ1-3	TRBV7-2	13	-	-	ASSPPNAYGNTIY
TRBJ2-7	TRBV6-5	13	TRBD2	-	ASSYAVLAGVEQY
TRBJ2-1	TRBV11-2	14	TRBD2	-	ASSGQGGGVYNEQF
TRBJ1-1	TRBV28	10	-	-	ASSSRVTEAF
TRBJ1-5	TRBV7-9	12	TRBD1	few	ASSEQGNNQPQH
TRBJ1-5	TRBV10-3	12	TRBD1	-	AIRDRGEGQPQH
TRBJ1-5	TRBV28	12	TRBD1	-	ASSSRGLRQPQH
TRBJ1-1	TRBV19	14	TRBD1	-	ASSIVFGTAKGEAF
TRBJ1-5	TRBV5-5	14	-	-	ASSPVGGKRGQPQH
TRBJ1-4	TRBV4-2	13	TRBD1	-	ASSPTGNEIEKLF
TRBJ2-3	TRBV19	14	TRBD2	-	ASSTRLALSTDTQY
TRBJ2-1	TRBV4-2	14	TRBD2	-	ASSQPASGVINEQF
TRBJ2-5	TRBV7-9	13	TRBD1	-	ASSLGWGRGETQY
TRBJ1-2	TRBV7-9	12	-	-	ASSPGTTAYGYT
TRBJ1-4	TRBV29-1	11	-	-	SVAGATNEKLF
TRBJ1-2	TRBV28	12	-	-	ASSSILQGSGYT
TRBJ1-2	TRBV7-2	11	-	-	ASSLGRVYGYT
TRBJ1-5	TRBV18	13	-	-	ASSPAHSSNQPQH
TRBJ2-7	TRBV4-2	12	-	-	ASSQGGRGDEQY
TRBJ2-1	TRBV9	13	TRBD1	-	ASSVGQGRKNEQF
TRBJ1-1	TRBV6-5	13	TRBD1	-	ASSYRTGGRTEAF
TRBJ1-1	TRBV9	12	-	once	ASSVGHLNTEAF